Below are 16 T cell receptor beta chains sequenced from a single sample in a study of blood T cell repertoires in COVID-19 (dated by TCRdb to the early 2020s). Library preparation employed the immunoSEQ multiplex PCR assay. TCRdb re-hosts the immuneACCESS table, in-frame sequences only. Its copies lack some clones; in the studies checked, an unresolved V gene accounts for under half of them, and the cause for the rest is not known. The sample has about 110,000 clones on record, about 87% of them singletons. Approximately 7% of the sample belongs to the ten largest clones. The sequencing sample was made of peripheral blood. These receptor sequences come from a woman between 50 and 59 years old with acute or convalescent COVID-19.

In regard to this clone: An end of the junction differs from the germline gene, which may be a read error. The rearrangement uses TRBV25-1 and TRBJ2-7; TRBD2 agrees at 8 bases. From germline, CDR1 is MGHDK and CDR2 SYGVNS. CDR3 length equals 13 residues. The CDR3 DNA follows: TGTGCCAGCAGTGACAGGGGTGCGGGGGGCGTCCTCTTC. Its translation is CASSDRGAGGVLF.

This clone was found once. V is TRBV24-1 and J is TRBJ2-3; no reliable D call. This CDR3 has 14 residues. V dropped 1 base and J dropped 6 bases, with 10 bases sitting between them. CDR1 is KGHDR, CDR2 SFDVKD, per germline. The CDR3 loop is CATSDFGRPDTQYF. The DNA for the CDR3 is TGTGCCACCAGTGATTTTGGCCGCCCGGATACGCAGTATTTT.

In nucleotides, the CDR3 is TGCGCCAGCAGCGAGAGCGGGGGTCGGTCCTACGAGCAGTACTTC. The encoded protein is CASSESGGRSYEQYF. This chain connects TRBV5-1 to TRBJ2-7; 8 bases are a match to TRBD2. Germline CDR1 is SGHRS and CDR2 is YFSETQ. There are 15 residues in the CDR3. Trimming removed 4 bases from V and 1 base from J; junction bases left unmatched: 7.

The chain uses TRBV18 and TRBJ2-3; 13 bases align to TRBD2. The germline V gene encodes CDR1 KGHSH and CDR2 LQKENI. Trimming removed 3 bases from V and 0 bases from J; junction bases left unmatched: 3. This CDR3 comprises 17 residues. CDR3 loop: CASSPTSGGLSTDTQYF. As DNA, the CDR3 is TGTGCCAGCTCACCGACTAGCGGGGGGCTTAGCACAGATACGCAGTATTTT. The variable domain in full, with the rest retrieved from reference TRBV18 and TRBJ2-3, is NAGVMQNPRHLVRRRGQEARLRCSPMKGHSHVYWYRQLPEEGLKFMVYLQKENIIDESGMPKERFSAEFPKEGPSILRIQQVVRGDSAAYFCASSPTSGGLSTDTQYFGPGTRLTVL.

This sequence joins TRBV6-5 and TRBJ1-3; D unclear. The CDR3 extends over 15 amino acids. CDR1 and CDR2 from the germline V gene are MNHEY and SVGAGI. The V end was cut by 6 bases, the J end by 0 bases, with 12 bases between. CDR3 bases: TGTGCCAGCAGCCTACAGTGGCACTCTGGAAACACCATATATTTT. It codes for CASSLQWHSGNTIYF.

The V call is TRBV28, the J call TRBJ1-1; perhaps TRBD1 as D (6 bases). In germline, CDR1 is MDHEN, CDR2 SYDVKM. Trimming shortened V by 6 bases and J by 1 base, and 15 bases separated the two germline ends. This CDR3 has 15 amino acids. The CDR3 loop reads CASSPSRGANTEAFF. The CDR3, as DNA: TGTGCCAGCAGCCCCTCCCGGGGGGCGAACACTGAAGCTTTCTTT.

The chain has TRBV4-1 and TRBJ2-1, with no clear D. Germline V gives CDR1 MGHRA, CDR2 YSYEKL. The CDR3 covers 16 residues. Trimming took 0 bases from V and 5 from J, leaving 14 bases between them. The CDR3 is CASSQEALTKNNEQFF. CDR3 coding DNA: TGCGCCAGCAGCCAAGAAGCGCTAACTAAAAACAATGAGCAGTTCTTC.

The chain employs TRBV5-1 and TRBJ2-1; D gene uncertain. Germline V gives CDR1 SGHRS, CDR2 YFSETQ. Deletions cut 4 bases from V and 6 bases from J, with 14 bases between. The CDR3 covers 14 residues. CDR3 DNA sequence: TGCGCCAGCAGCGTGGAGCTAGGCACCAATGAGCAGTTCTTC. The encoded protein is CASSVELGTNEQFF.

The chain recombines TRBV5-8 with TRBJ2-7, with TRBD1 as a possible D gene (5 bases). CDR1 and CDR2 from the germline V gene are SGHTS and YDEGEE. CDR3 length: 14 residues. V was trimmed by 4 bases and J by 1 base, leaving 12 bases between them. CDR3 sequence: CASSRAQGSYEQYF. As DNA, the CDR3 is TGTGCCAGCAGCCGGGCCCAGGGTTCCTACGAGCAGTACTTC.

This clone was counted between two and nine times. V usage is TRBV2 and J usage is TRBJ1-3, with a tentative D call TRBD1 (6 bases). Germline lookup yields CDR1 SNHLY and CDR2 FYNNEI. V was cut by 7 bases and J by 3 bases, with 16 bases left in between. The CDR3 length is 15 residues. CDR3 nucleotides: TGTGCCAGCATTAAGGGGGACCGCGATGGAAACACCATATATTTT. It encodes CASIKGDRDGNTIYF.

The chain is built from TRBV19 and TRBJ1-2; perhaps TRBD1 as D (6 bases). Trimming cost V 6 bases and J 4 bases, with 12 bases left between them. The CDR3 runs 13 residues. Germline CDR1 reads LNHDA; CDR2 reads SQIVND (reference sequence). The CDR3 loop reads CASRGAGFYGYTF. CDR3 DNA sequence: TGTGCCAGTAGGGGGGCAGGATTCTATGGCTACACCTTC.

The chain uses TRBV7-9 and TRBJ2-7; 8 nucleotides align to TRBD1. The CDR3 sequence is 14 residues long. Germline V CDR1 and CDR2: SEHNR, FQNEAQ (reference sequence). With 3 bases clipped from V and 6 bases from J, the junction kept 7 bases outside the gene matches. CDR3 DNA: TGTGCCAGCAGCTTCACCACCGGGACAGGCGAGCAGTACTTC. Its translation is CASSFTTGTGEQYF.

V is TRBV5-1 and J is TRBJ1-4; D ambiguous. V was trimmed by 0 bases and J by 3 bases, leaving 6 bases between them. Germline lookup yields CDR1 SGHRS and CDR2 YFSETQ. The CDR3 is made up of 14 amino acids. CDR3 amino acids: CASSLGQANEKLFF. DNA of the CDR3: TGCGCCAGCAGCTTGGGACAAGCTAATGAAAAACTGTTTTTT.

The chain couples TRBV4-1 to TRBJ2-4; TRBD2 matches 7 bases. Germline values: CDR1 MGHRA, CDR2 YSYEKL. The CDR3 is 16 residues long. V gave up 4 bases and J gave up 8 bases; unmatched junction bases: 14. The CDR3 is CASSPGGRTLSHIQYF. As DNA, the CDR3 is TGCGCCAGCAGCCCGGGGGGACGTACTCTGAGTCACATTCAGTACTTC.

The V call is TRBV27, the J call TRBJ1-2; TRBD1 might be the D (5 bases). Trimming removed 2 bases from V and 4 bases from J, with 11 bases in between. The CDR3 is 14 amino acids. CDR1 and CDR2 (germline): MNHEY, SMNVEV (reference sequence). CDR3 in amino acids: CASSLRIDSYGYTF. Written as DNA, the CDR3 is TGTGCCAGCAGTTTACGAATAGACAGCTATGGCTACACCTTC.

Details on this clone: Germline and junction disagree at one end, which may indicate a read error. The rearrangement links TRBV7-7 to TRBJ1-2, with 9 bases aligning to TRBD1. The CDR3 loop spans 17 amino acids. The germline CDR1 and CDR2 sequences are SSHAT and FNYEAQ (reference sequence). CDR3 in amino acids: CASSLARGDRALYGYTF. The CDR3 DNA follows: TGTGCTAGCAGCTTAGCGCGTGGGGACAGGGCACTATATGGCTACACCTTC.